The clone carrying this T cell receptor beta chain was recorded a few times. Unique molecular identifiers were incorporated during preparation of the TCRbeta library. In TCRdb, the PCR reads were re-called with MiXCR into one record per CDR3 protein. The data show about 410,000 distinct CDR3 sequences, just over 20% seen once. The CDR3 is 12 residues long. The V end was cut by 5 bases, the J end by 5 bases, with 7 bases between. CDR1 and CDR2 from the germline V gene are SEHNR and FQNEAQ (reference sequence). The data are from a study of T-cell reconstitution after alpha-beta-depleted transplantation in children.

The specimen comprised PBMCs from the stem cell graft donor, sampled from the stem cell graft. This clonotype was obtained from a human donor who donated a stem cell graft to a child with acute myeloid leukemia. The genes are TRBV7-9 and TRBJ2-1; D gene ambiguous. CDR3: CASSQSHNEQFF. In DNA form, the CDR3 reads TGTGCCAGCAGCCAAAGCCACAATGAGCAGTTCTTC.